The TCR beta chain under discussion was sequenced for a study of T cell repertoires in cytomegalovirus infection. The wider study: Evidence of both CMV infection and a matching HLA type came from public TCR beta signatures. Study outcomes and limitations: Identification of carriers of CMV plus the relevant HLA was performed using cumulative public TCR beta family frequency. The ex vivo response was dominated by HLA-C-restricted CMV-specific TCR beta clonotypes.

With regard to this clonotype: Its target is unknown.

TCRdb reprocessed the reads with MiXCR, giving one entry per CDR3 protein. The table lists approximately 910,000 distinct CDR3 sequences, less than 40% of them singletons. Losses at the gene ends were 3 bases for V and 7 bases for J; bases not matched to a gene: 7. The CDR3 has 14 residues. V gene TRBV12-3 or TRBV12-4 combines with J gene TRBJ1-1; 8 bases agree with TRBD1. The TCR originated in a human donor in good health (CMV status not recorded). Some clones in this sample may be carry-over from other donors' samples. Here the sequenced sample was cultured CD8+ T cells from PBMCs, taken from culture after CMV antigen stimulation. The CDR3 DNA reads TGTGCCAGCAGTTTCTGGACAGGGAGCTTTGAAGCTTTCTTT. This gives the protein CASSFWTGSFEAFF.